The TCR beta chain described here comes from a study of T cell repertoires in cytomegalovirus infection. Regarding the study as a whole: The response measured ex vivo was dominated by TCR beta clonotypes (HLA-C-restricted and CMV-specific).

J lost 5 bases, V lost 2 bases, and 12 bases had no gene match. Germline V gene data show CDR1 as KGHSH and CDR2 as LQKENI. The CDR3 spans 17 residues. TCRdb analysed the reads with MiXCR anew, one entry per CDR3 protein. This sample has approximately 310,000 distinct CDR3 sequences, with approximately 25% found just once. This clonotype has more than one count but fewer than ten. Its specificity is unknown. The clonotype comes from a human donor in good health (CMV status not recorded). Some clones in this sample may be carry-over from other donors' samples. The V and J genes are TRBV18 and TRBJ2-3; 8 nucleotides match TRBD1. This material consisted of cultured PBMCs, taken from culture after CMV antigen stimulation. Here the CDR3 reads CASSPRNPGGAGDTQYF. The CDR3 region has the DNA TGTGCCAGCTCACCAAGAAACCCAGGGGGCGCGGGAGATACGCAGTATTTT.